The 26 T cell receptor beta chains reported below all come from one sample, sequenced in a study of Graves' ophthalmopathy and Graves' hyperthyroidism (dated by TCRdb to the late 2010s). Sequencer: Illumina HiSeq 2000. For repertoire sequencing, TCR beta CDR3 regions were amplified from RNA transcripts. HTBI primers and the Qiagen OneStep RT-PCR kit were used in a first-round RT-PCR, which was followed by a second-round multiplex PCR, size selection and purification. In TCRdb, the public reads were trimmed at Q25 with fastp and aligned with MiXCR, with productive beta chains retained. Rows merge per CDR3 protein into single entries with the most common DNA and genes. For this sample there are about 230,000 distinct CDR3 sequences; 40% to 50% appear just once. The biggest ten clones account for about half of the sample. The sample consisted of peripheral blood. These receptors came from an adult man with Graves' ophthalmopathy.

This clonotype was seen a handful of times. This sequence joins TRBV25-1 and TRBJ1-2, with unresolved D. The CDR3 spans 11 residues. The germline V and J ends were trimmed by 10 bases and 8 bases, with 14 bases remaining between them. The germline CDR1 and CDR2 sequences are MGHDK and SYGVNS. This CDR3 is CATSVPSGYTF. The DNA for the CDR3 is TGTGCCACCTCCGTCCCCTCCGGCTACACCTTC.

The chain has TRBV20-1 and TRBJ1-3, with D maybe TRBD1 (6 bases). Germline CDR1 and CDR2: DFQATT and SNEGSKA (reference sequence). V lost 3 bases, J lost 4 bases, and 13 bases lay in between. The CDR3 runs 14 residues. Written as DNA, the CDR3 is TGCAGTGCTAGGAGGGGGGGGCGCGGAAACACCATATATTTT. Residues: CSARRGGRGNTIYF.

The V and J genes are TRBV24-1 and TRBJ2-7, with 9 bases lining up with TRBD1. This CDR3 is built from 14 residues. Trimming took 9 bases from V and 2 from J; bases not matched to a gene: 7. Germline V gene data show CDR1 as KGHDR and CDR2 as SFDVKD. CDR3 DNA sequence: TGTGCCACCGGGGAGACAGGGGGAACCTACGAGCAGTACTTC. It encodes CATGETGGTYEQYF.

The chain joins TRBV20-1 to TRBJ2-7; 10 bases are a match to TRBD1. The J segment lost 7 bases and the V segment lost 5 bases, leaving 20 bases of the junction unmatched. The germline CDR1 and CDR2 sequences are DFQATT and SNEGSKA (reference sequence). The CDR3 contains 17 residues. The CDR3 loop reads CSAEGSGQGPQSLEQYF. The CDR3 DNA reads as TGCAGTGCTGAGGGGTCGGGACAGGGGCCCCAATCATTGGAGCAGTACTTC.

J is TRBJ1-6 and V is TRBV7-9; D not certain. The V and J ends lost 1 base and 6 bases respectively, with 7 bases between them. Looked up from germline, CDR1 is SEHNR and CDR2 is FQNEAQ (reference sequence). CDR3 length: 14 residues. The CDR3 bases are TGTGCCAGCAGCTTAGGAGGCCGTAATTCACCCCTCCACTTT. Protein product: CASSLGGRNSPLHF. Drawing the rest from reference TRBV7-9 and TRBJ1-6, the complete variable domain is DTGVSQNPRHKITKRGQNVTFRCDPISEHNRLYWYRQTLGQGPEFLTYFQNEAQLEKSRLLSDRFSAERPKGSFSTLEIQRTEQGDSAMYLCASSLGGRNSPLHFGNGTRLTVT.

The rearrangement joins TRBV4-1 to TRBJ1-3; maybe TRBD1 (5 bases). Germline lookup yields CDR1 MGHRA and CDR2 YSYEKL. V lost 4 bases to trimming and J lost 4 bases, with 11 bases between them. This CDR3 is 14 amino acids long. Here the CDR3 DNA reads TGCGCCAGCAGCCGCCGGGACGGAGGAAACACCATATATTTT. It specifies CASSRRDGGNTIYF.

This clonotype was recorded at least ten times. The J gene is TRBJ2-7, the V gene TRBV10-3, with TRBD2 identical over 9 bases. This CDR3 is built from 15 residues. V trimming: 3 bases; J trimming: 3 bases; junction bases outside the gene matches: 6. The germline CDR1 and CDR2 sequences are ENHRY and SYGVKD. CDR3 sequence: CAISDASGMGYEQYF. The CDR3 bases are TGTGCCATCAGTGATGCTAGCGGGATGGGCTACGAGCAGTACTTC.

This clonotype was recorded a few times. V is TRBV5-5 and J is TRBJ2-7; 7 nucleotides agree with TRBD1. The J segment lost 2 bases and the V segment lost 4 bases, leaving 6 bases of the junction unmatched. This CDR3 contains 14 residues. Germline V gives CDR1 SGHKS, CDR2 YYEKEE (reference sequence). The CDR3 reads CASSGTGTAYEQYF. In DNA, the CDR3 is TGTGCCAGCAGCGGAACCGGGACAGCCTACGAGCAGTACTTC.

This clonotype was counted at least ten times. This sequence joins TRBV29-1 and TRBJ2-7, with D unclear. V shed 0 bases and J shed 9 bases, with 12 bases lying between them. The CDR3 contains 12 residues. The germline V gene encodes CDR1 SQVTM and CDR2 ANQGSEA. CDR3 sequence: CSVEERTVGQYF. The CDR3, as DNA: TGCAGCGTTGAAGAACGAACAGTGGGGCAGTACTTC.

The chain has TRBV2 and TRBJ1-5; D is ambiguous. There are 14 residues in the CDR3. Trimming removed 7 bases at V and 2 bases at J, with 12 bases between. Germline assignment: CDR1 SNHLY and CDR2 FYNNEI. CDR3 sequence (DNA): TGTGCCAGCATCGACGTTTTGGGCAATCAGCCCCAGCATTTT. Protein sequence: CASIDVLGNQPQHF. The full variable domain, rest sourced from reference TRBV2 and TRBJ1-5, is EPEVTQTPSHQVTQMGQEVILRCVPISNHLYFYWYRQILGQKVEFLVSFYNNEISEKSEIFDDQFSVERPDGSNFTLKIRSTKLEDSAMYFCASIDVLGNQPQHFGDGTRLSIL.

The CDR3 nucleotides are TGTGCCAGCAGCACGGGACAGGGTCTGGACGAGCAGTACTTC. It yields the protein CASSTGQGLDEQYF. The rearrangement uses TRBV11-2 and TRBJ2-7; TRBD1 aligns across 9 bases. The CDR3 is 14 residues long. Germline V lookup: CDR1 SGHAT, CDR2 FQNNGV. V lost 5 bases and J lost 5; bases outside the gene matches: 7.

This chain connects TRBV12-3 or TRBV12-4 to TRBJ1-2; possibly TRBD1 for D (6 bases). There are 14 residues in the CDR3. V was clipped by 5 bases and J by 3 bases, with 13 bases between them. Written as DNA, the CDR3 is TGTGCCAGCAGTCCGAGGGGGGGCTACTATGGCTACACCTTC. Translation: CASSPRGGYYGYTF.

The chain is built from TRBV9 and TRBJ2-2, with D tentatively TRBD1 (5 bases). Germline values: CDR1 SGDLS, CDR2 YYNGEE. The CDR3 contains 16 residues. Trimming cost V 1 base and J 2 bases, with 12 bases left between them. The CDR3 is CASSVSGAGNTGELFF. The CDR3 DNA follows: TGTGCCAGCAGCGTAAGTGGGGCTGGAAACACCGGGGAGCTGTTTTTT. The entire variable domain, with the rest obtained from reference TRBV9 and TRBJ2-2, is as follows: DSGVTQTPKHLITATGQRVTLRCSPRSGDLSVYWYQQSLDQGLQFLIQYYNGEERAKGNILERFSAQQFPDLHSELNLSSLELGDSALYFCASSVSGAGNTGELFFGEGSRLTVL.

DNA of the CDR3: TGCAGCGTTTCTCCTAGCGGGAGGGCCTACACCGGGGAGCTGTTTTTT. It encodes CSVSPSGRAYTGELFF. The chain combines TRBV29-1 with TRBJ2-2, with 12 bases fitting TRBD2. V lost 5 bases to trimming and J lost 3 bases; unmatched junction nucleotides: 7. Germline CDR1 is SQVTM and CDR2 is ANQGSEA. The CDR3 has 16 amino acids.

This clonotype was seen only once. The gene calls are TRBV28 and TRBJ2-7, with 7 bases lining up with TRBD1. From germline, CDR1 is MDHEN and CDR2 SYDVKM. V dropped 7 bases and J dropped 5; count of bases not matched to a gene: 5. The CDR3 is made up of 12 amino acids. This chain's CDR3 is CASTTTGDEQYF. The CDR3 region has the DNA TGTGCCAGCACAACCACAGGGGACGAGCAGTACTTC.

This chain links TRBV20-1 with TRBJ1-2; TRBD1 matches at 9 bases. V shed 3 bases and J 6 bases; nucleotides not matched to a gene: 5. Per germline, CDR1 DFQATT and CDR2 SNEGSKA (reference sequence). The length of the CDR3 is 13 residues. The CDR3, as DNA: TGCAGTGCTAGGGCTACAGGGGGCGATGGCTACACCTTC. Translation: CSARATGGDGYTF.

Note on this clonotype: The junction and the germline gene differ at one end; a read error may be behind it. This chain joins TRBV7-2 and TRBJ2-5; D might be TRBD1 (7 bases). The CDR3 spans 16 residues. CDR1 is SGHTA, CDR2 FQGNSA, per germline. The CDR3 sequence: CAGSSKGAGGGETQYF. The CDR3 bases are TGTGCCGGCAGCTCGAAGGGGGCCGGGGGCGGGGAGACCCAGTACTTC.

V and J are TRBV10-2 and TRBJ1-1; 10 nucleotides line up with TRBD1. Per the germline V gene, CDR1 is WSHSY and CDR2 is SAAADI. The CDR3 has 15 amino acids. V dropped 2 bases and J dropped 6; count of bases not matched to a gene: 6. Here the CDR3 reads CASSEIDRGLPEAFF. DNA of the CDR3: TGCGCCAGCAGTGAGATCGACAGGGGGCTTCCTGAAGCTTTCTTT.

This clonotype occurred a few times. V and J are TRBV19 and TRBJ1-1; tentatively, D is TRBD1 (5 bases). CDR1 LNHDA and CDR2 SQIVND come from the germline V gene (reference sequence). The CDR3 covers 13 residues. V gave up 8 bases and J gave up 4 bases, with 14 bases separating them. The CDR3 is CASGSLGGTEAFF. CDR3 in DNA: TGTGCCAGTGGATCCCTGGGGGGCACTGAAGCTTTCTTT. Full variable domain (remainder filled in from reference TRBV19 and TRBJ1-1): DGGITQSPKYLFRKEGQNVTLSCEQNLNHDAMYWYRQDPGQGLRLIYYSQIVNDFQKGDIAEGYSVSREKKESFPLTVTSAQKNPTAFYLCASGSLGGTEAFFGQGTRLTVV.

This chain joins TRBV25-1 and TRBJ1-4; D perhaps matches TRBD1 (6 bases). The germline gives CDR1 MGHDK, CDR2 SYGVNS. The CDR3 is made up of 15 amino acids. V gave up 5 bases and J gave up 7 bases, with 17 bases separating them. CDR3 sequence: CASSYGAGGREKLFF. CDR3 in DNA: TGTGCCAGCAGTTACGGGGCCGGGGGCCGTGAAAAACTGTTTTTT.

The chain recombines TRBV19 with TRBJ2-7; D is unresolved. Trimming removed 10 bases from V and 7 bases from J, with 14 bases in between. CDR3 size: 11 residues. CDR1 and CDR2 (germline): LNHDA, SQIVND (reference sequence). The CDR3 region is CATSESREQYF. The CDR3 region has the DNA TGTGCCACCAGTGAGTCACGGGAGCAGTACTTC.

This clonotype was recorded a few times. J is TRBJ1-5 and V is TRBV2, with 7 bases fitting TRBD1. Germline V gene sequence: CDR1 SNHLY, CDR2 FYNNEI. CDR3 length: 15 residues. The J segment lost 9 bases and the V segment lost 6 bases, leaving 14 bases of the junction unmatched. The CDR3 sequence: CASSLTQGGAGPQHF. Here the CDR3 DNA reads TGTGCCAGCAGCCTAACCCAGGGGGGTGCGGGGCCCCAGCATTTT.

This clonotype occurred many times. The chain has TRBV29-1 and TRBJ1-1; perhaps TRBD1 as D (5 bases). Germline V CDR1 and CDR2: SQVTM, ANQGSEA. Deletions cut 1 base from V and 10 bases from J, with 13 bases between. There are 12 residues in the CDR3. The CDR3: CSVEAGNGAAFF. The CDR3 region has the DNA TGCAGCGTTGAAGCGGGAAATGGGGCAGCTTTCTTT.

This clonotype was seen once. This chain uses TRBV7-9 with TRBJ1-5; maybe TRBD1 (6 bases). Per the germline V gene, CDR1 is SEHNR and CDR2 is FQNEAQ (reference sequence). V was clipped by 2 bases and J by 4 bases, with 12 bases between them. CDR3 size: 15 residues. DNA for the CDR3: TGTGCCAGCAGCTTAAGCACAGGGCTGAATCAGCCCCAGCATTTT. Residues: CASSLSTGLNQPQHF.

This clonotype came up a few times. This rearrangement joins TRBV2 to TRBJ1-2, with 8 nucleotides matching TRBD1. Germline loops: CDR1 SNHLY, CDR2 FYNNEI. Unmatched junction bases numbered 4, after V lost 0 bases and J lost 4 bases. The CDR3 loop spans 15 amino acids. The chain's CDR3 is CASSEALQGAYGYTF. CDR3 bases: TGTGCCAGCAGTGAAGCGCTTCAGGGGGCCTATGGCTACACCTTC.

The chain is built from TRBV18 and TRBJ1-5, with a possible D match to TRBD1 (6 bases). Trimming pared 4 bases from V and 6 bases from J, leaving 16 bases between. The CDR3 loop spans 15 amino acids. Germline V gene sequence: CDR1 KGHSH, CDR2 LQKENI. The CDR3 region is CASSLGLGAAQPQHF. DNA of the CDR3: TGTGCCAGCTCACTCGGGTTGGGGGCAGCTCAGCCCCAGCATTTT. Full variable domain (rest looked up from reference TRBV18 and TRBJ1-5): NAGVMQNPRHLVRRRGQEARLRCSPMKGHSHVYWYRQLPEEGLKFMVYLQKENIIDESGMPKERFSAEFPKEGPSILRIQQVVRGDSAAYFCASSLGLGAAQPQHFGDGTRLSIL.